This T cell receptor (beta chain) was captured by sequencing in a study of cytomegalovirus exposure and HLA in healthy donors. Notes on the study in general: Fewer N-insertions than the roughly 700-donor mean were reportedly shown by an Asian-associated ancestry cluster in a later analysis. Analyses of presence/absence relied on an assumption of roughly uniform sequencing depth across donors. Productive rates of about 90% or about 30% were seen for most TCR beta V segments in an earlier analysis.

In germline, CDR1 is LGHNA, CDR2 YNFKEQ. V was pared by 4 bases and J by 2 bases, with 16 bases between. The CDR3 runs to 16 residues. Of note for this clone: Its antigen is as yet unknown.

13 Jbeta primers and 60 Vbeta primers were used for the PCR. Assay: immunoSEQ multiplex PCR; the TCRdb copy retains only in-frame clones and omits some. This table holds 100,000 to 150,000 clones, around 80% found once. The rearrangement joins TRBV4-2 to TRBJ2-3; possibly TRBD2 for D (5 bases). The specimen sequenced was PBMCs. This clonotype was obtained from a young woman in good health and CMV-seronegative. CDR3 loop: CASSLVPRGSTDTQYF. In DNA, the CDR3 is TGTGCCAGCAGCCTCGTCCCTCGGGGATCCACAGATACGCAGTATTTT.